This T cell receptor (beta chain) came from a study of identical twins. Study observations and caveats: Those out-of-frame alpha sequences shared by twins showed an excess of low generation probability. The models systematically underestimated how much out-of-frame TCR alpha was shared in monozygotic twins.

This clonotype was counted many times. Its matching antigen is unknown. Template switching, a step in the protocol, added a universal primer site, and cDNA carried unique molecular identifiers. TCRdb analysed the 5' RACE reads with MiXCR anew, one entry per CDR3 protein. The data contain approximately 670,000 distinct CDR3 sequences, roughly 6.2% of them singletons. The sample consisted of naive T cells sorted from blood. The sequence derives from a young man in good health.

CDR3 sequence reads: CSASRDREINVLTF. CDR3 sequence (DNA): TGCAGTGCTAGTCGGGACAGGGAAATAAACGTCCTGACTTTC. The V gene is TRBV20-1, the J gene TRBJ2-6; 9 bases map to TRBD1. The J segment lost 10 bases and the V segment lost 3 bases, leaving 7 bases of the junction unmatched. CDR3 length: 14 amino acids. Looked up from germline, CDR1 is DFQATT and CDR2 is SNEGSKA (reference sequence).